Following are 18 T cell receptor beta chains from one sample sequenced in a study of a mutant IDH1 vaccine in newly diagnosed glioma. The data were produced by immunoSEQ multiplex PCR, yet TCRdb's version contains in-frame clones alone and is incomplete. Of about 110,000 clones detected, 75% to 90% appear once; the ten largest clones hold around 0.6%. The antigens for these receptors are not known. As for time point: week 11, during vaccination. Vaccinated patients received 300 ug of mutant IDH1 20-mer peptide per dose, with topical imiquimod. Sequenced here: PBMCs, sampled from a glioma patient whose treatment included an IDH1 peptide vaccine. The receptor source for this set is a woman aged 50 to 60 with glioma.

The chain couples TRBV10-1 to TRBJ1-4, with D perhaps TRBD1 (5 bases). The CDR3 spans 14 residues. Trimming left V 2 bases short and J 3 bases short, with 7 bases between. CDR1 and CDR2 (germline): WNHNN, SYGVQD (reference sequence). The CDR3 protein is CASSEGDSNEKLFF. The CDR3 nucleotides read TGCGCCAGCAGTGAGGGGGACTCTAATGAAAAACTGTTTTTT.

In regard to this clone: Germline and junction disagree at one end, which may indicate a read error. This chain connects TRBV30 to TRBJ2-3, with 10 nucleotides matching TRBD2. Germline V gives CDR1 GTSNPN, CDR2 SVGIG (reference sequence). This CDR3 is 13 amino acids long. The CDR3 reads CAWSRLAGARITF. The CDR3 DNA reads as TGTGCCTGGAGTAGACTAGCGGGTGCGCGCATAACCTTT.

This chain joins TRBV19 and TRBJ2-7; 10 bases map to TRBD2. V lost 3 bases, J lost 3 bases, and 14 bases stayed unmatched. The CDR3 is 18 amino acids. Germline V gene data show CDR1 as LNHDA and CDR2 as SQIVND (reference sequence). The CDR3: CASSMAGRSASGSYEQYF. In nucleotides, the CDR3 is TGTGCCAGTAGTATGGCGGGCAGGTCAGCTAGCGGGAGCTACGAGCAGTACTTC.

The J gene is TRBJ2-7, the V gene TRBV7-9, with D perhaps being TRBD1 or TRBD2 (5 bases each). CDR3 length: 14 residues. V lost 5 bases to trimming and J lost 3 bases, with 14 bases between them. Germline V gives CDR1 SEHNR, CDR2 FQNEAQ (reference sequence). The CDR3 DNA follows: TGTGCCAGCAGCCCGTCGGGACCTATCTACGAGCAGTACTTC. Translation gives CASSPSGPIYEQYF. The variable domain in full, with the rest retrieved from reference TRBV7-9 and TRBJ2-7, is DTGVSQNPRHKITKRGQNVTFRCDPISEHNRLYWYRQTLGQGPEFLTYFQNEAQLEKSRLLSDRFSAERPKGSFSTLEIQRTEQGDSAMYLCASSPSGPIYEQYFGPGTRLTVT.

The rearrangement joins TRBV6-6 to TRBJ2-7; weak D call: TRBD1 (6 bases). Trimming pared 8 bases from V and 5 bases from J, leaving 22 bases between. There are 15 residues in the CDR3. Germline V gene lookup returns CDR1 MNHNY and CDR2 SVGAGI (reference sequence). The CDR3 spells CASRPLGTPVDEQYF. The CDR3 DNA reads as TGTGCCAGCCGTCCCCTCGGGACACCGGTGGACGAGCAGTACTTC.

This sequence joins TRBV7-3 and TRBJ2-1, with 7 positions matching TRBD1. This CDR3 spans 14 amino acids. Looked up from germline, CDR1 is SGHTA and CDR2 is FQGTGA. J gave up 7 bases and V 0 bases, and 3 bases lay outside the gene matches. The CDR3 sequence: CASSLTLQGNEQFF. CDR3 nucleotides: TGTGCCAGCAGCTTAACGTTACAGGGGAATGAGCAGTTCTTC. The complete variable domain, with remaining parts taken from reference TRBV7-3 and TRBJ2-1, reads GAGVSQTPSNKVTEKGKYVELRCDPISGHTALYWYRQSLGQGPEFLIYFQGTGAADDSGLPNDRFFAVRPEGSVSTLKIQRTERGDSAVYLCASSLTLQGNEQFFGPGTRLTVL.

The chain joins TRBV7-9 to TRBJ1-1; the match to TRBD1 covers 7 bases. Trimming took 4 bases from V and 3 from J; bases not matched to a gene: 2. Germline CDR1 reads SEHNR; CDR2 reads FQNEAQ (reference sequence). This CDR3 region has 13 residues. CDR3 in DNA: TGTGCCAGCAGCTACGGGACAGACACTGAAGCTTTCTTT. Translated, it gives CASSYGTDTEAFF.

This chain joins TRBV15 and TRBJ2-7, with D possibly matching TRBD2 (6 bases). Germline CDR1 reads LNHNV; CDR2 reads YYDKDF (reference sequence). This CDR3 contains 16 residues. The V and J ends lost 4 bases and 2 bases respectively, with 18 bases between them. The CDR3 DNA is TGTGCCACCAGCAAAGCAGGGAGGACCTCAACCTACGAGCAGTACTTC. Its protein product is CATSKAGRTSTYEQYF.

CDR3 DNA sequence: TGTGCCAGCAGTTTATCCGGGTACTACAATGAGCAGTTCTTC. Protein: CASSLSGYYNEQFF. The gene calls are TRBV28 and TRBJ2-1; D ambiguous. Germline values: CDR1 MDHEN, CDR2 SYDVKM. The V gene lost 1 base and the J gene lost 3 bases, with 7 bases spanning the gap. CDR3 size: 14 residues.

The rearrangement links TRBV30 to TRBJ1-1; D unclear. The CDR3 spans 14 residues. Germline loops: CDR1 GTSNPN, CDR2 SVGIG (reference sequence). The V end was cut by 1 base, the J end by 5 bases, with 14 bases between. The CDR3: CAWSDDTGWTEAFF. CDR3 DNA sequence: TGTGCCTGGAGTGATGATACGGGATGGACTGAAGCTTTCTTT.

The chain couples TRBV28 to TRBJ2-1; 9 bases line up with TRBD2. Losses at the gene ends were 6 bases for V and 6 bases for J; bases not matched to a gene: 6. This CDR3 is built from 14 residues. Germline-derived CDR1 and CDR2 are MDHEN and SYDVKM. The CDR3 DNA is TGTGCCAGCAGGGAAGGACTAGCGAGCAATGAGCAGTTCTTC. It encodes CASREGLASNEQFF.

The J gene is TRBJ1-4, the V gene TRBV5-1; the D gene is possibly TRBD1 (6 bases). The CDR3 sequence is 14 residues long. Trimming removed 4 bases at V and 8 bases at J, with 15 bases between. Germline V gene sequence: CDR1 SGHRS, CDR2 YFSETQ. As DNA, the CDR3 is TGCGCCAGCAGCCCCGGACAGTCCCCCGAAAAACTGTTTTTT. This sequence encodes CASSPGQSPEKLFF.

The rearrangement links TRBV7-2 to TRBJ2-5; D not certain. This CDR3 is built from 15 residues. The V end was cut by 4 bases, the J end by 0 bases, with 12 bases between. Germline CDR1 SGHTA, CDR2 FQGNSA. The DNA of the CDR3 is TGTGCCAGCAGCTACGGGTCCTCGTACCAAGAGACCCAGTACTTC. It is translated as CASSYGSSYQETQYF.

This rearrangement joins TRBV10-1 to TRBJ1-2; TRBD1 might be the D (5 bases). The CDR3 is made up of 13 amino acids. Germline V gene sequence: CDR1 WNHNN, CDR2 SYGVQD (reference sequence). Trimming stripped 0 bases from V and 7 bases from J, with 9 bases between. CDR3 loop: CASSESGDRGYTF. The CDR3, as DNA: TGCGCCAGCAGTGAGTCAGGGGATCGTGGCTACACCTTC.

The chain joins TRBV5-4 to TRBJ2-1, with 9 nucleotides matching TRBD2. Germline values: CDR1 SGHNT, CDR2 YYREEE (reference sequence). V lost 4 bases, J lost 4 bases, and 6 bases stayed unmatched. There are 15 residues in the CDR3. In nucleotides, the CDR3 is TGTGCCAGCAGCCCGACTAGCGGACTATACAATGAGCAGTTCTTC. Its protein product is CASSPTSGLYNEQFF. The full variable domain, with the rest looked up from reference TRBV5-4 and TRBJ2-1, is ETGVTQSPTHLIKTRGQQVTLRCSSQSGHNTVSWYQQALGQGPQFIFQYYREEENGRGNFPPRFSGLQFPNYSSELNVNALELDDSALYLCASSPTSGLYNEQFFGPGTRLTVL.

The chain links TRBV7-6 to TRBJ2-5; D unresolved. CDR1 and CDR2 (germline): SGHVS, FNYEAQ. The germline V and J ends were trimmed by 2 bases and 2 bases, with 6 bases remaining between them. The CDR3 is 13 residues long. The CDR3 bases are TGTGCCAGCAGCTTAACCAGGCAAGAGACCCAGTACTTC. Its protein product is CASSLTRQETQYF. Full variable domain (remainder filled in from reference TRBV7-6 and TRBJ2-5): GAGVSQSPRYKVTKRGQDVALRCDPISGHVSLYWYRQALGQGPEFLTYFNYEAQQDKSGLPNDRFSAERPEGSISTLTIQRTEQRDSAMYRCASSLTRQETQYFGPGTRLLVL.

This chain uses TRBV5-1 with TRBJ2-1; D not certain. Germline V gene data show CDR1 as SGHRS and CDR2 as YFSETQ. This CDR3 has 15 amino acids. V was trimmed by 0 bases and J by 1 base, leaving 8 bases between them. CDR3 sequence: CASSLADLSYNEQFF. CDR3 in DNA: TGCGCCAGCAGCTTGGCCGACCTGTCCTACAATGAGCAGTTCTTC.

The gene calls are TRBV7-6 and TRBJ2-2; 7 positions match TRBD1. V lost 4 bases to trimming and J lost 2 bases; unmatched junction nucleotides: 4. The CDR3 consists of 15 residues. The germline gives CDR1 SGHVS, CDR2 FNYEAQ. CDR3 loop: CASSSRDRNTGELFF. For the CDR3, the DNA is TGTGCCAGCAGCTCCCGGGACAGAAACACCGGGGAGCTGTTTTTT. The whole variable domain, filled in from reference TRBV7-6 and TRBJ2-2, reads GAGVSQSPRYKVTKRGQDVALRCDPISGHVSLYWYRQALGQGPEFLTYFNYEAQQDKSGLPNDRFSAERPEGSISTLTIQRTEQRDSAMYRCASSSRDRNTGELFFGEGSRLTVL.